This is a list of T cell receptor beta chains from one sample in a study of blood T cell repertoires in COVID-19. Using immunoSEQ multiplex PCR, the repertoire was profiled, and TCRdb retains in-frame clones only, with some absent. The sample carries more than 400,000 clones, roughly nine tenths recorded once. What was sequenced was PBMCs or T cells enriched from blood (not recorded which). The receptors stem from a woman aged 18-35 years who had recovered from COVID-19. The CDR3 runs from the conserved cysteine through the conserved F or W. The order of the fields is D gene, clone size, V gene, J gene, CDR3 length, CDR3 DNA, CDR3 protein. The D gene is left open where the match is weak. Part of the rows lack a size; the others show once, few, many or a class for expanded clones.

.,.,TRBV6-5,TRBJ1-1,13,TGTGCCAGCAGTTATGGGTCCAGCGAGGGAGCTTTCTTT,CASSYGSSEGAFF
.,.,TRBV2,TRBJ1-3,12,TGTGCCAGCAGTGAGGTTCCCCCGGGACAATATTTC,CASSEVPPGQYF
.,.,TRBV6-5,TRBJ2-7,15,TGTGCCAGCAGTAAGGGACTCCTAGCCGGCTACGAGCAGTACTTC,CASSKGLLAGYEQYF
.,.,TRBV12-3/TRBV12-4,TRBJ2-7,13,TGTGCCAGCAGTTTATACAGAGACTACGAGCAGTACTTC,CASSLYRDYEQYF
TRBD1,.,TRBV5-6,TRBJ1-2,16,TGTGCCAGCAGCCCCGGGACAGCCGACCCTAACTATGGCTACACCTTC,CASSPGTADPNYGYTF
.,.,TRBV15,TRBJ1-6,13,TGTGCCACCGGAGGGGATAGGAATTCACCCCTCCACTTT,CATGGDRNSPLHF
TRBD1,once,TRBV5-1,TRBJ1-2,16,TGCGCCAGCAGCTTGCAGACAGGGGGGACCCTAGATGGCTACACCTTC,CASSLQTGGTLDGYTF
.,once,TRBV5-1,TRBJ1-1,14,TGCGCCAGCAGCTTGTATAACGGGGTTACTGAAGCTTTCTTT,CASSLYNGVTEAFF
TRBD1,.,TRBV7-9,TRBJ1-4,17,TGTGCCAGCAGTCTCCTGGGACAGGGGAGCGCCAATGAAAAACTGTTTTTT,CASSLLGQGSANEKLFF
.,.,TRBV5-8,TRBJ2-1,15,TGTGCCAGCAGCAGGGACATAAACTCCTACAATGAGCAGTTCTTC,CASSRDINSYNEQFF
TRBD2,.,TRBV2,TRBJ2-3,13,TGTGCCAGTGGGACTAGCGGCACAGATACGCAGTATTTT,CASGTSGTDTQYF
TRBD1,.,TRBV4-1,TRBJ2-2,15,TGCGCCAGCAGCCAAGAGGGACAGTCCACCGGGGAGCTGTTTTTT,CASSQEGQSTGELFF